Each of the 21 T cell receptor beta chains below was sequenced from the same sample in a study of early T cells in non-severe SARS-CoV-2 infection. TCRdb processed the 5' RACE reads anew with MiXCR; each CDR3 protein has one entry. The table includes 30,000 to 40,000 distinct CDR3 sequences, less than 8.5% detected once. The input for sequencing was whole blood, taken at baseline. The receptors shown here come from an adult who was a healthcare worker with PCR-confirmed SARS-CoV-2 infection or an uninfected control (not recorded which).

This clonotype was detected a few times. V usage is TRBV7-8 and J usage is TRBJ2-5; 9 nucleotides agree with TRBD1. Trimming at V came to 6 bases and at J to 3 bases, leaving 8 bases not matched to a gene. Germline CDR1 reads SGHVS; CDR2 reads FQNEAQ. CDR3 size: 15 residues. The CDR3: CASSPTGTGKETQYF. CDR3 coding DNA: TGTGCCAGCAGTCCCACCGGGACAGGGAAAGAGACCCAGTACTTC. The entire variable domain, with the rest obtained from reference TRBV7-8 and TRBJ2-5, is as follows: GAGVSQSPRYKVAKRGQDVALRCDPISGHVSLFWYQQALGQGPEFLTYFQNEAQLDKSGLPSDRFFAERPEGSVSTLKIQRTQQEDSAVYLCASSPTGTGKETQYFGPGTRLLVL.

This clonotype occurred a few times. This rearrangement joins TRBV6-4 to TRBJ2-2; TRBD1 matches at 9 bases. CDR1 is MRHNA and CDR2 is SNTAGT in the germline V gene. The CDR3 is 15 amino acids. V dropped 2 bases and J dropped 3; count of bases not matched to a gene: 1. The CDR3 sequence is CASSDGDRDTGELFF. CDR3 DNA sequence: TGTGCCAGCAGTGACGGGGACAGGGACACCGGGGAGCTGTTTTTT.

This clonotype was recorded many times. V is TRBV11-2 and J is TRBJ2-1; 9 bases align to TRBD2. Trimming removed 0 bases from V and 0 bases from J; junction bases left unmatched: 3. Germline V gives CDR1 SGHAT, CDR2 FQNNGV. The CDR3 spans 17 residues. The DNA of the CDR3 is TGTGCCAGCAGCTTAGAACCGACTAGCGGCTCCTACAATGAGCAGTTCTTC. Protein: CASSLEPTSGSYNEQFF. Looking up the rest from reference TRBV11-2 and TRBJ2-1 gives the full variable domain: EAGVAQSPRYKIIEKRQSVAFWCNPISGHATLYWYQQILGQGPKLLIQFQNNGVVDDSQLPKDRFSAERLKGVDSTLKIQPAKLEDSAVYLCASSLEPTSGSYNEQFFGPGTRLTVL.

The chain uses TRBV5-6 and TRBJ2-7; D is unclear. This CDR3 is 12 amino acids long. Germline CDR1 is SGHDT and CDR2 is YYEEEE. The CDR3 loop is CVSSLGTYEQYV. The CDR3 DNA sequence: TGTGTCAGCAGCTTGGGTACCTACGAGCAGTACGTC.

The chain is built from TRBV12-3 or TRBV12-4 and TRBJ2-3; D gene ambiguous. V lost 3 bases, J lost 7 bases, and 8 bases lay in between. The CDR3 runs 12 residues. For the CDR3, the DNA is TGTGCCAGCAGTTTTAGGCGAAATACGCAGTATTTT. Translated, it gives CASSFRRNTQYF.

By frequency in the sample, this clonotype is medium-sized (0.01 to 0.1%). This chain links TRBV7-8 with TRBJ1-5; no firm D call. Germline V gene lookup returns CDR1 SGHVS and CDR2 FQNEAQ. This CDR3 is 15 amino acids long. The V gene lost 1 base and the J gene lost 7 bases, with 14 bases spanning the gap. For the CDR3, the DNA is TGTGCCAGCAGCTTAGTAGGGTTGAGGGAGCAGCCCCAGCATTTT. Its translation: CASSLVGLREQPQHF.

This clonotype was seen a few times. The chain's CDR3 is CASSLMAQSYEQYF. Here the CDR3 DNA reads TGTGCCAGCAGCTTAATGGCGCAGTCCTACGAGCAGTACTTC. The V gene is TRBV7-2, the J gene TRBJ2-7; no reliable D call. The V end lost 2 bases, the J end lost 1 base, and 9 bases lay between the germline ends. This CDR3 region has 14 residues. Germline V gene lookup returns CDR1 SGHTA and CDR2 FQGNSA. Using reference TRBV7-2 and TRBJ2-7 for the parts outside the CDR3, the full variable domain is GAGVSQSPSNKVTEKGKDVELRCDPISGHTALYWYRQSLGQGLEFLIYFQGNSAPDKSGLPSDRFSAERTGGSVSTLTIQRTQQEDSAVYLCASSLMAQSYEQYFGPGTRLTVT.

This clonotype was recorded many times. The chain is built from TRBV7-9 and TRBJ1-5; no definite D call. Germline CDR1 is SEHNR and CDR2 is FQNEAQ (reference sequence). The CDR3 consists of 21 residues. V was clipped by 2 bases and J by 2 bases, with 28 bases between them. The chain's CDR3 is CASSLFLGAGLRAARNQPQHF. The CDR3 coding sequence is TGTGCCAGCAGCTTATTCCTCGGTGCGGGCCTGAGGGCCGCGCGCAATCAGCCCCAGCATTTT.

This clonotype appeared many times. The gene calls are TRBV14 and TRBJ2-1; 10 bases align to TRBD2. Germline loops: CDR1 SGHDN, CDR2 FVKESK. This CDR3 has 13 amino acids. V lost 6 bases, J lost 6 bases, and 2 bases stayed unmatched. The CDR3 DNA follows: TGTGCCAGCAGGGCTAGCGGGAGCAATGAGCAGTTCTTC. Residues: CASRASGSNEQFF.

This clonotype was seen more than once but under ten times. The rearrangement joins TRBV7-2 to TRBJ2-5; possible D gene TRBD2, 5 bases. This CDR3 is built from 13 residues. With 4 bases removed from V and 7 bases from J, the gap between germline ends came to 13 bases. CDR1 is SGHTA and CDR2 is FQGNSA in the germline V gene. CDR3 DNA: TGTGCCAGCAGCTATAGCGTCTTTGGGACCCAGTACTTC. It specifies CASSYSVFGTQYF.

CDR3 bases: TGTGCCAGCGAGAGGGACAGGGGCACAGATACGCAGTATTTT. This codes for CASERDRGTDTQYF. The chain is built from TRBV4-2 and TRBJ2-3, with 9 bases that match TRBD1. The V and J ends lost 8 bases and 1 base, in that order; junction bases with no gene match: 4. Germline-derived CDR1 and CDR2 are LGHNA and YNFKEQ. This CDR3 is built from 14 residues.

This clonotype was counted many times. The rearrangement joins TRBV14 to TRBJ2-2; D perhaps matches TRBD1 (7 bases). V was cut by 1 base and J by 4 bases, with 19 bases left in between. Germline CDR1 and CDR2: SGHDN and FVKESK. CDR3 length equals 18 residues. CDR3 bases: TGTGCCAGCAGCCAAGTCAGTTGGCGGGGACAGCTCACCGGGGAGCTGTTTTTT. This translates into CASSQVSWRGQLTGELFF. Drawing the rest from reference TRBV14 and TRBJ2-2, the complete variable domain is EAGVTQFPSHSVIEKGQTVTLRCDPISGHDNLYWYRRVMGKEIKFLLHFVKESKQDESGMPNNRFLAERTGGTYSTLKVQPAELEDSGVYFCASSQVSWRGQLTGELFFGEGSRLTVL.

This clonotype was detected ten times or more. The gene calls are TRBV6-1 and TRBJ2-3; D remains unclear. There are 13 residues in the CDR3. Germline CDR1 and CDR2: MNHNS and SASEGT. Trimming shortened V by 2 bases and J by 1 base, and 4 bases separated the two germline ends. CDR3 sequence (DNA): TGTGCCAGCAGTGAACAGCGCACAGATACGCAGTATTTT. Amino acid sequence: CASSEQRTDTQYF.

The rearrangement joins TRBV7-6 to TRBJ2-2; D is unresolved. CDR1 is SGHVS, CDR2 FNYEAQ, per germline. Trimming took 4 bases from V and 6 from J, leaving 18 bases between them. The CDR3 is 16 amino acids. The CDR3 reads CASSSLTPPQAGELFF. The CDR3 DNA is TGTGCCAGCAGCTCCTTGACCCCCCCCCAGGCCGGGGAGCTGTTTTTT.

This clonotype has just a few counts. This chain links TRBV7-9 with TRBJ1-1; D is unclear. Between the trimmed V and J ends, which lost 4 bases and 0 bases, there was a span of 15 bases. This CDR3 contains 16 residues. Germline V gene lookup returns CDR1 SEHNR and CDR2 FQNEAQ (reference sequence). The CDR3 loop is CASSSPLPNMNTEAFF. CDR3 DNA: TGTGCCAGCAGCTCTCCCCTTCCGAACATGAACACTGAAGCTTTCTTT.

This clonotype showed up many times. The J gene is TRBJ2-1, the V gene TRBV5-1; D is perhaps TRBD1 (6 bases). V was cut by 4 bases and J by 2 bases, with 13 bases left in between. Per germline, CDR1 SGHRS and CDR2 YFSETQ. This CDR3 is 15 amino acids long. The CDR3 region is CASSPTGLTYNEQFF. The CDR3 DNA is TGCGCCAGCAGCCCTACAGGGTTAACCTACAATGAGCAGTTCTTC. Full variable domain (rest looked up from reference TRBV5-1 and TRBJ2-1): KAGVTQTPRYLIKTRGQQVTLSCSPISGHRSVSWYQQTPGQGLQFLFEYFSETQRNKGNFPGRFSGRQFSNSRSEMNVSTLELGDSALYLCASSPTGLTYNEQFFGPGTRLTVL.

The rearrangement joins TRBV20-1 to TRBJ2-1; no definite D call. Trimming cost V 3 bases and J 7 bases, with 7 bases left between them. Per germline, CDR1 DFQATT and CDR2 SNEGSKA (reference sequence). The CDR3 spans 11 residues. The CDR3: CSASGRNEQFF. For the CDR3, the DNA is TGCAGTGCTAGTGGACGGAATGAGCAGTTCTTC.

Comment on this clonotype: This clone may be a read error of a much larger clone one base away. This chain joins TRBV6-1 and TRBJ1-2; no firm D call. V was cut by 8 bases and J by 4 bases, with 11 bases left in between. Germline V gives CDR1 MNHNS, CDR2 SASEGT. This CDR3 has 12 residues. The CDR3 protein is CASGTAIYGYTF. CDR3 DNA: TGTGCCAGCGGAACAGCTATCTATGGCTACACCTTC.

This rearrangement joins TRBV9 to TRBJ2-5; D call uncertain. V lost 4 bases, J lost 0 bases, and 13 bases lay in between. CDR1 is SGDLS, CDR2 YYNGEE, per germline. The CDR3 runs to 15 residues. DNA for the CDR3: TGTGCCAGCAGCATCTCCGGCAGGTACCAAGAGACCCAGTACTTC. Residues: CASSISGRYQETQYF.

This clonotype has just a few counts. This chain uses TRBV5-4 with TRBJ2-5; the D is unclear. The CDR3 is 12 residues long. Germline V gene data show CDR1 as SGHNT and CDR2 as YYREEE (reference sequence). V shed 6 bases and J shed 2 bases, with 8 bases lying between them. The CDR3 sequence is CASMSEQETQYF. CDR3 sequence (DNA): TGTGCCAGCATGTCGGAACAAGAGACCCAGTACTTC.

There are many counts of this clonotype. V usage is TRBV19 and J usage is TRBJ2-1; 7 bases are shared with TRBD2. The V segment lost 3 bases and the J segment 4 bases; nucleotides outside the gene matches: 6. Looked up from germline, CDR1 is LNHDA and CDR2 is SQIVND (reference sequence). This CDR3 spans 15 amino acids. The CDR3 sequence: CASSIRQGGYNEQFF. The CDR3 region has the DNA TGTGCCAGTAGTATCCGCCAGGGAGGGTACAATGAGCAGTTCTTC.